These 25 T cell receptor beta chains came from one sample sequenced in a study of CD8 T cells in Susac syndrome. After extraction with the RNeasy kit, about 0.5 to 1 ug of the RNA was reverse transcribed using random hexamers. MiXCR, run by TCRdb on the immunoSEQ multiplex PCR reads, gives a single entry per CDR3 protein. The table shows approximately 140,000 distinct CDR3 sequences, with around 94% occurring only once. What was sequenced was CD8+ T cells from PBMCs. The source is a human donor in good health.

The J gene is TRBJ2-7, the V gene TRBV10-2, with D perhaps being TRBD1 or TRBD2 (6 bases each). The CDR3 has 10 amino acids. The germline V and J ends were trimmed by 8 bases and 6 bases, with 8 bases remaining between them. CDR1 WSHSY and CDR2 SAAADI come from the germline V gene. As DNA, the CDR3 is TGCGCCAGCGGGGGGCCCGAGCAGTACTTC. It is translated as CASGGPEQYF.

The chain employs TRBV27 and TRBJ2-5; 9 nucleotides line up with TRBD2. The CDR3 is made up of 14 amino acids. Germline loops: CDR1 MNHEY, CDR2 SMNVEV (reference sequence). Unmatched junction bases numbered 4, after V lost 8 bases and J lost 0 bases. CDR3 loop: CASGRLADQETQYF. CDR3 DNA: TGTGCCAGCGGAAGACTAGCGGACCAAGAGACCCAGTACTTC.

V is TRBV27 and J is TRBJ2-2; D may be TRBD2 (6 bases). The CDR3 extends over 16 amino acids. Germline V gene data show CDR1 as MNHEY and CDR2 as SMNVEV (reference sequence). The V end lost 0 bases, the J end lost 5 bases, and 13 bases lay between the germline ends. CDR3 in DNA: TGTGCCAGCAGTTTATCGATAACGGGAGCGACCGGGGAGCTGTTTTTT. It codes for CASSLSITGATGELFF.

The CDR3 DNA reads as TGTGCCAGCAGTCCTAGGGGGACAGGCTACGAGCAGTACTTC. Its protein is CASSPRGTGYEQYF. The chain carries TRBV25-1 and TRBJ2-7; 8 bases align to TRBD1. The junction had 6 bases not matched to a gene; V was cut back by 5 bases and J by 3 bases. The CDR3 is made up of 14 amino acids. CDR1 is MGHDK, CDR2 SYGVNS, per germline.

The rearrangement uses TRBV5-6 and TRBJ1-2; TRBD1 aligns across 9 bases. This CDR3 is built from 12 residues. Germline CDR1 and CDR2: SGHDT and YYEEEE. Trimming took 7 bases from V and 8 from J; bases not matched to a gene: 6. The CDR3 coding sequence is TGTGCCAGCCGGGACAGGGTCGCCGGCTACACCTTC. It yields the protein CASRDRVAGYTF.

This chain links TRBV19 with TRBJ2-7; the D is unclear. V gave up 3 bases and J gave up 3 bases, with 12 bases separating them. Germline V gives CDR1 LNHDA, CDR2 SQIVND (reference sequence). The CDR3 is made up of 14 amino acids. The DNA of the CDR3 is TGTGCCAGTAGTATTGGGCACGGTAACTACGAGCAGTACTTC. This codes for CASSIGHGNYEQYF. Full variable domain (missing parts from reference TRBV19 and TRBJ2-7): DGGITQSPKYLFRKEGQNVTLSCEQNLNHDAMYWYRQDPGQGLRLIYYSQIVNDFQKGDIAEGYSVSREKKESFPLTVTSAQKNPTAFYLCASSIGHGNYEQYFGPGTRLTVT.

V is TRBV2 and J is TRBJ2-5; unclear D gene. The CDR3 is 9 amino acids. Trimming took 10 bases from V and 0 from J, leaving 0 bases between them. Germline lookup yields CDR1 SNHLY and CDR2 FYNNEI. CDR3 sequence: CANQETQYF. CDR3 DNA: TGTGCCAACCAAGAGACCCAGTACTTC.

CDR3 DNA sequence: TGTGCCAGCAGGCAGGGACCGCTCCTCCTCTATGGCTACACCTTC. As protein: CASRQGPLLLYGYTF. The chain carries TRBV6-5 and TRBJ1-2; D might be TRBD1 (5 bases). This CDR3 spans 15 amino acids. Germline assignment: CDR1 MNHEY and CDR2 SVGAGI. The V end was cut by 6 bases, the J end by 4 bases, with 18 bases between.

The chain joins TRBV13 to TRBJ1-1; no reliable D call. There are 12 residues in the CDR3. CDR1 and CDR2 (germline): PRHDT, FYEKMQ (reference sequence). V dropped 5 bases and J dropped 6 bases, with 10 bases sitting between them. In nucleotides, the CDR3 is TGTGCCAGCAGCGCCTCGAAAGCTGAAGCTTTCTTT. Residues: CASSASKAEAFF.

The chain has TRBV27 and TRBJ2-7; tentative D call: TRBD2 (5 bases). Trimming took off 3 bases at V and 0 bases at J, with 9 bases between the two ends. Germline V lookup: CDR1 MNHEY, CDR2 SMNVEV (reference sequence). CDR3 length equals 14 residues. CDR3 sequence (DNA): TGTGCCAGCAGTTTCGCGGGTACCTCCTACGAGCAGTACTTC. This gives the protein CASSFAGTSYEQYF.

This sequence joins TRBV29-1 and TRBJ1-2; D may be TRBD1 (5 bases). The CDR3 is 15 amino acids. Germline lookup yields CDR1 SQVTM and CDR2 ANQGSEA. V was shortened by 0 bases and J by 2 bases, with 13 bases between the two germline ends. As DNA, the CDR3 is TGCAGCGTTGAAGATCCGGCAGGGCCGAACTATGGCTACACCTTC. This translates into CSVEDPAGPNYGYTF.

This chain joins TRBV6-5 and TRBJ2-1; TRBD1 aligns across 7 bases. V dropped 6 bases and J dropped 0; count of bases not matched to a gene: 2. The CDR3 has 14 amino acids. Germline V gene data show CDR1 as MNHEY and CDR2 as SVGAGI. CDR3 region: CASSNRGSYNEQFF. The CDR3 DNA follows: TGTGCCAGCAGCAACAGGGGCTCCTACAATGAGCAGTTCTTC.

The CDR3 nucleotides are TGCAGTCCCGGCTCGGAGACCCAGTACTTC. Translated: CSPGSETQYF. The chain uses TRBV20-1 and TRBJ2-5, with D hard to call. V lost 8 bases, J lost 5 bases, and 9 bases lay in between. CDR1 and CDR2 (germline): DFQATT, SNEGSKA (reference sequence). This CDR3 comprises 10 residues.

The gene calls are TRBV27 and TRBJ2-2; D is perhaps TRBD2 (6 bases). This CDR3 contains 14 residues. Germline CDR1 is MNHEY and CDR2 is SMNVEV (reference sequence). V lost 6 bases to trimming and J lost 3 bases, with 11 bases between them. The CDR3 region has the DNA TGTGCCAGCAGCCCCGGGACTTACACCGGGGAGCTGTTTTTT. Translating gives CASSPGTYTGELFF.

This sequence joins TRBV9 and TRBJ2-5; 10 positions agree with TRBD1. This CDR3 comprises 15 residues. The germline gives CDR1 SGDLS, CDR2 YYNGEE. V was pared by 3 bases and J by 5 bases, with 7 bases of the junction left unmatched. The chain's CDR3 is CASSAGTGDLETQYF. The CDR3 bases are TGTGCCAGCAGCGCCGGGACAGGGGATCTCGAGACCCAGTACTTC.

V and J are TRBV15 and TRBJ2-3; D remains unclear. Deletions cut 1 base from V and 0 bases from J, with 14 bases between. The CDR3 consists of 17 residues. Germline-derived CDR1 and CDR2 are LNHNV and YYDKDF (reference sequence). The CDR3 DNA reads as TGTGCCACCAGCAGAGCCCTAGGACCTGATAGCACAGATACGCAGTATTTT. This encodes CATSRALGPDSTDTQYF.

The chain is built from TRBV28 and TRBJ2-1, with D uncertain. Germline V gene data show CDR1 as MDHEN and CDR2 as SYDVKM. The CDR3 totals 15 residues. The V and J ends lost 2 bases and 7 bases respectively, with 15 bases between them. CDR3 in DNA: TGTGCCAGCAGTTTAATATCTGACTTGCCAAATGAGCAGTTCTTC. This encodes CASSLISDLPNEQFF. Full variable domain (outside the CDR3, taken from reference TRBV28 and TRBJ2-1): DVKVTQSSRYLVKRTGEKVFLECVQDMDHENMFWYRQDPGLGLRLIYFSYDVKMKEKGDIPEGYSVSREKKERFSLILESASTNQTSMYLCASSLISDLPNEQFFGPGTRLTVL.

The J gene is TRBJ2-1, the V gene TRBV29-1, with a possible D match to TRBD2 (6 bases). V was shortened by 6 bases and J by 3 bases, with 12 bases between the two germline ends. This CDR3 is built from 13 residues. Germline V gives CDR1 SQVTM, CDR2 ANQGSEA. CDR3 DNA: TGCAGCGTCCTCGGGACTTTCTACAATGAGCAGTTCTTC. It yields the protein CSVLGTFYNEQFF.

The V call is TRBV4-3, the J call TRBJ2-3, with D hard to call. Germline CDR1 and CDR2: LGHNA and YSLEER. This CDR3 has 14 residues. Trimming pared 1 base from V and 5 bases from J, leaving 10 bases between. As DNA, the CDR3 is TGCGCCAGCAGCCAAGGGGATGGTGTAGATACGCAGTATTTT. Translation gives CASSQGDGVDTQYF.

The rearrangement links TRBV29-1 to TRBJ2-7; 10 nucleotides align to TRBD1. With V trimmed by 0 bases and J by 3 bases, 2 bases remained unmatched. CDR3 length: 14 residues. Germline V gene sequence: CDR1 SQVTM, CDR2 ANQGSEA. The CDR3 sequence is CSVEEGDRGYEQYF. CDR3 nucleotide sequence: TGCAGCGTTGAAGAGGGGGACAGGGGCTACGAGCAGTACTTC.

This clonotype was observed a single time. The chain employs TRBV24-1 and TRBJ1-5; D is ambiguous. Germline CDR1 and CDR2: KGHDR and SFDVKD. The CDR3 covers 13 residues. Trimming took 1 base from V and 0 from J, leaving 0 bases between them. This CDR3 reads CATSDFSNQPQHF. The DNA for the CDR3 is TGTGCCACCAGTGATTTTAGCAATCAGCCCCAGCATTTT.

This chain joins TRBV19 and TRBJ2-2, with D perhaps TRBD2 (5 bases). This CDR3 contains 14 residues. V was clipped by 6 bases and J by 3 bases, with 11 bases between them. Germline loops: CDR1 LNHDA, CDR2 SQIVND (reference sequence). CDR3 loop: CASRPGLYTGELFF. The CDR3 bases are TGTGCCAGTAGGCCAGGACTTTACACCGGGGAGCTGTTTTTT.

V gene TRBV13 combines with J gene TRBJ2-2; no reliable D call. The V end lost 6 bases, the J end lost 5 bases, and 7 bases lay between the germline ends. This CDR3 spans 12 amino acids. The V gene's germline CDR1 is PRHDT and CDR2 FYEKMQ (reference sequence). The CDR3 region is CASRGRTGELFF. The CDR3 DNA is TGTGCCAGCAGGGGTAGGACCGGGGAGCTGTTTTTT.

V is TRBV9 and J is TRBJ2-3; D uncertain. The DNA end lines up better with TRBJ1-5; the J call may be wrong. There are 14 residues in the CDR3. Germline V gene data show CDR1 as SGDLS and CDR2 as YYNGEE. The CDR3 DNA sequence: TGTGCCAGCAGCGTTCAGCGAACCACAGATACGCAGCATTTT. It encodes CASSVQRTTDTQHF.

This chain links TRBV30 with TRBJ2-2, with D tentatively TRBD2 (5 bases). The CDR3 has 17 amino acids. Germline CDR1 reads GTSNPN; CDR2 reads SVGIG (reference sequence). V was clipped by 8 bases and J by 7 bases, with 29 bases between them. CDR3: CALEVDLASLSYGELFF. DNA for the CDR3: TGTGCCCTGGAAGTTGATCTAGCCAGCCTCTCCTACGGGGAGCTGTTTTTT.